Below are 26 T cell receptor beta chains sequenced from a single sample in a study of blood T cell repertoires in COVID-19. The table came from immunoSEQ multiplex PCR; TCRdb's copy has only in-frame clones and leaves some out. This sample yields 190,000 or so clones, of which around 87% are seen a single time; about 2.5% belongs to the top ten. Sequenced: peripheral blood. Receptors were obtained from a man aged 35-49 years with active or convalescent COVID-19.

This chain joins TRBV27 and TRBJ1-1; D gene uncertain. CDR1 and CDR2 (germline): MNHEY, SMNVEV (reference sequence). V was pared by 1 base and J by 2 bases, with 5 bases between. CDR3 length: 13 amino acids. CDR3 in DNA: TGTGCCAGCAGTTTATTCAGAAACACTGAAGCTTTCTTT. Translated: CASSLFRNTEAFF.

The gene calls are TRBV6-5 and TRBJ2-7; D not resolved. Germline V CDR1 and CDR2: MNHEY, SVGAGI. The CDR3 sequence is 12 residues long. V was pared by 5 bases and J by 0 bases, with 5 bases between. The CDR3 is CASSLNSYEQYF. For the CDR3, the DNA is TGTGCCAGCAGTCTTAACTCCTACGAGCAGTACTTC.

The gene calls are TRBV3-1 (or the pseudogene TRBV3-2) and TRBJ1-1, with D possibly being TRBD1 (5 bases). The CDR3 extends over 16 amino acids. CDR1 and CDR2 (germline): LGHDT, YNNKEL (reference sequence). V lost 3 bases to trimming and J lost 0 bases, with 14 bases between them. This chain's CDR3 is CASSQLRQPMNTEAFF. The CDR3 DNA is TGTGCCAGCAGCCAGCTTAGACAGCCTATGAACACTGAAGCTTTCTTT.

The sample holds a few counts of this clone. The rearrangement links TRBV5-6 to TRBJ2-2; 14 nucleotides agree with TRBD2. CDR3 length: 17 amino acids. Trimming at V came to 5 bases and at J to 3 bases, leaving 6 bases not matched to a gene. From germline, CDR1 is SGHDT and CDR2 YYEEEE. CDR3 loop: CASRTGLAGGYTGELFF. The CDR3 DNA sequence: TGTGCCAGCAGGACTGGACTAGCGGGGGGATACACCGGGGAGCTGTTTTTT.

CDR3 loop: CATSSPSSSIYEQYF. CDR3 DNA sequence: TGTGCCACCAGCAGTCCGAGTTCATCCATCTACGAGCAGTACTTC. This chain joins TRBV15 and TRBJ2-7, with unresolved D. The CDR3 consists of 15 residues. V lost 3 bases and J 3 bases, leaving 15 bases between the germline ends. The germline CDR1 and CDR2 sequences are LNHNV and YYDKDF (reference sequence).

The gene calls are TRBV5-6 and TRBJ1-3, with a possible D match to TRBD1 (6 bases). The CDR3 totals 17 residues. Trimming shortened V by 0 bases and J by 4 bases, and 17 bases separated the two germline ends. Looked up from germline, CDR1 is SGHDT and CDR2 is YYEEEE. The CDR3 is CASSLAGIGGAGNTIYF. The CDR3 DNA reads TGTGCCAGCAGCTTGGCCGGGATAGGGGGTGCGGGAAACACCATATATTTT.

This clone was recorded only once. The J gene is TRBJ2-2, the V gene TRBV6-2 or TRBV6-3; 9 nucleotides align to TRBD2. With V trimmed by 0 bases and J by 1 base, 3 bases remained unmatched. The CDR3 is 17 amino acids. The germline gives CDR1 MNHEY, CDR2 SVGEGT. CDR3 residues: CASSYSTSGMNTGELFF. For the CDR3, the DNA is TGTGCCAGCAGTTACTCGACTAGCGGAATGAACACCGGGGAGCTGTTTTTT.

The chain joins TRBV7-2 to TRBJ1-2, with 10 bases identical to TRBD1. This CDR3 is 17 amino acids long. CDR1 is SGHTA, CDR2 FQGNSA, per germline. V trimming: 5 bases; J trimming: 4 bases; junction bases outside the gene matches: 13. DNA of the CDR3: TGTGCCAGCAGCGTCCCCGGGACAGGGGTAAACCCCTATGGCTACACCTTC. It specifies CASSVPGTGVNPYGYTF.

The rearrangement joins TRBV27 to TRBJ1-5, with TRBD1 matching 7 bases. Germline V gene data show CDR1 as MNHEY and CDR2 as SMNVEV (reference sequence). This CDR3 comprises 14 residues. The ends lost 5 bases at V and 11 bases at J; junction bases unmatched: 12. The CDR3 DNA is TGTGCCAGCAGTCCACGACAGGGTGCCGGTTCCCAGCATTTT. It yields the protein CASSPRQGAGSQHF.

This clone occurred once. The rearrangement links TRBV9 to TRBJ2-5; TRBD2 matches at 9 bases. The CDR3 has 18 residues. Germline CDR1 reads SGDLS; CDR2 reads YYNGEE. The J segment lost 4 bases and the V segment lost 4 bases, leaving 17 bases of the junction unmatched. CDR3 bases: TGTGCCAGCAGCTCCCCCTCGGCGGGGGGGCCAATAGGAGAGACCCAGTACTTC. It codes for CASSSPSAGGPIGETQYF.

The genes are TRBV7-2 and TRBJ2-5; the match to TRBD2 covers 9 bases. Germline assignment: CDR1 SGHTA and CDR2 FQGNSA. With 8 bases clipped from V and 5 bases from J, the junction kept 9 bases outside the gene matches. The CDR3 extends over 14 amino acids. CDR3 protein: CASGVAGGPETQYF. In DNA, the CDR3 is TGTGCCAGCGGGGTGGCGGGGGGGCCCGAGACCCAGTACTTC.

The J gene is TRBJ1-1, the V gene TRBV19; 12 bases fit TRBD1. CDR1 is LNHDA and CDR2 is SQIVND in the germline V gene (reference sequence). The CDR3 contains 16 residues. V dropped 6 bases and J dropped 1; count of bases not matched to a gene: 6. The CDR3 region has the DNA TGTGCCAGTAGGTCGCCGGGACAGGGGGCGAACACTGAAGCTTTCTTT. This encodes CASRSPGQGANTEAFF.

The chain is built from TRBV28 and TRBJ1-6, with D hard to call. The germline CDR1 and CDR2 sequences are MDHEN and SYDVKM. The CDR3 extends over 12 amino acids. The V and J ends lost 6 bases and 11 bases respectively, with 11 bases between them. The chain's CDR3 is CASRLPEAPLHF. CDR3 DNA sequence: TGTGCCAGCAGACTCCCGGAGGCACCCCTCCACTTT.

V is TRBV2 and J is TRBJ2-3, with a possible D match to TRBD1 (6 bases). Germline CDR1 and CDR2: SNHLY and FYNNEI. Trimming removed 6 bases from V and 1 base from J, with 20 bases in between. This CDR3 is 17 amino acids long. The chain's CDR3 is CASRGALLALGTDTQYF. The CDR3 DNA reads as TGTGCCAGCAGGGGGGCCTTGCTCGCCTTGGGCACAGATACGCAGTATTTT. The variable domain in full, with the rest retrieved from reference TRBV2 and TRBJ2-3, is EPEVTQTPSHQVTQMGQEVILRCVPISNHLYFYWYRQILGQKVEFLVSFYNNEISEKSEIFDDQFSVERPDGSNFTLKIRSTKLEDSAMYFCASRGALLALGTDTQYFGPGTRLTVL.

The V gene is TRBV28, the J gene TRBJ1-4; 8 bases are shared with TRBD1. Trimming at V came to 8 bases and at J to 3 bases, leaving 5 bases not matched to a gene. The CDR3 is made up of 14 amino acids. Germline CDR1 and CDR2: MDHEN and SYDVKM. CDR3 coding DNA: TGTGCCAGCGGGACAGGCACAGCTAATGAAAAACTGTTTTTT. It yields the protein CASGTGTANEKLFF.

This chain uses TRBV9 with TRBJ2-1; TRBD2 aligns across 8 bases. The J segment lost 0 bases and the V segment lost 1 base, leaving 9 bases of the junction unmatched. Germline V gene lookup returns CDR1 SGDLS and CDR2 YYNGEE. This CDR3 is built from 18 residues. The CDR3 DNA sequence: TGTGCCAGCAGCGTATCTGCGGGGGGTTCACGCTCCTACAATGAGCAGTTCTTC. Translated, it gives CASSVSAGGSRSYNEQFF. The entire variable domain, with the rest obtained from reference TRBV9 and TRBJ2-1, is as follows: DSGVTQTPKHLITATGQRVTLRCSPRSGDLSVYWYQQSLDQGLQFLIQYYNGEERAKGNILERFSAQQFPDLHSELNLSSLELGDSALYFCASSVSAGGSRSYNEQFFGPGTRLTVL.

The chain couples TRBV28 to TRBJ1-1; a weak D match, TRBD1 (6 bases). This CDR3 has 14 residues. The ends were cut back, 7 bases at V and 5 bases at J, with 17 bases in the middle. Germline loops: CDR1 MDHEN, CDR2 SYDVKM. CDR3: CASTRARGNTEAFF. In nucleotides, the CDR3 is TGTGCCAGCACCAGGGCCAGGGGAAATACTGAAGCTTTCTTT.

The V gene is TRBV4-3, the J gene TRBJ2-7; 16 bases are shared with TRBD2. The CDR3 spans 18 residues. V lost 4 bases to trimming and J lost 5 bases; unmatched junction nucleotides: 11. Germline V CDR1 and CDR2: LGHNA, YSLEER. In DNA form, the CDR3 reads TGCGCCAGCAGCCGACAGGGACTAGCGGGGGGGCCTTTTCACGAGCAGTACTTC. This encodes CASSRQGLAGGPFHEQYF.

CDR3 region: CASSLDGAQPQHF. The CDR3 coding sequence is TGTGCCAGCAGCTTGGATGGAGCGCAGCCCCAGCATTTT. The V and J genes are TRBV5-4 and TRBJ1-5; D gene ambiguous. The germline V gene has CDR1 SGHNT and CDR2 YYREEE (reference sequence). Trimming left V 0 bases short and J 7 bases short, with 8 bases between. CDR3 length equals 13 residues.

The genes are TRBV6-5 and TRBJ1-4; perhaps TRBD1 as D (6 bases). The CDR3 extends over 14 amino acids. Germline CDR1 is MNHEY and CDR2 is SVGAGI. V gave up 8 bases and J gave up 8 bases, with 18 bases separating them. CDR3 amino acids: CASLPWGREEKLFF. The CDR3 bases are TGTGCCAGCCTACCCTGGGGGCGGGAGGAAAAACTGTTTTTT.

The V gene is TRBV5-1, the J gene TRBJ2-1, with D tentatively TRBD2 (6 bases). V was clipped by 0 bases and J by 0 bases, with 13 bases between them. Looked up from germline, CDR1 is SGHRS and CDR2 is YFSETQ. CDR3 length equals 17 residues. The CDR3 DNA sequence: TGCGCCAGCAGCTTGGCAGGCGGGGAGAGCTCCTACAATGAGCAGTTCTTC. This translates into CASSLAGGESSYNEQFF.

The chain carries TRBV13 and TRBJ2-5; TRBD2 matches at 10 bases. Germline V CDR1 and CDR2: PRHDT, FYEKMQ (reference sequence). The CDR3 spans 15 residues. The V segment lost 5 bases and the J segment 4 bases; nucleotides outside the gene matches: 7. CDR3 sequence: CASSEILAGAETQYF. For the CDR3, the DNA is TGTGCCAGCAGCGAAATCCTAGCGGGGGCAGAGACCCAGTACTTC.

This clone was observed once. The chain employs TRBV27 and TRBJ2-2, with TRBD1 matching over 7 bases. Looked up from germline, CDR1 is MNHEY and CDR2 is SMNVEV (reference sequence). There are 14 residues in the CDR3. V lost 3 bases and J lost 8; bases outside the gene matches: 6. This chain's CDR3 is CASSLGQGVGELFF. The CDR3 nucleotides are TGTGCCAGCAGTTTGGGGCAGGGGGTAGGGGAGCTGTTTTTT.

This clone was counted a single time. The chain couples TRBV11-3 to TRBJ1-2; 11 nucleotides line up with TRBD1. This CDR3 is built from 16 residues. Germline trimming cut 0 bases from V and 8 bases from J; bases unmatched to any gene: 8. Germline V gives CDR1 SGHNT, CDR2 YENEEA. CDR3 in amino acids: CASSLDNWTGGRGYTF. Here the CDR3 DNA reads TGTGCCAGCAGCTTAGACAACTGGACAGGGGGCCGGGGCTACACCTTC.

V and J are TRBV12-3 or TRBV12-4 and TRBJ1-1; D unclear. The CDR3 totals 13 residues. The V gene lost 7 bases and the J gene lost 5 bases, with 14 bases spanning the gap. The CDR3 here is CASNLGGWTEAFF. CDR3 in DNA: TGTGCCAGCAATCTAGGAGGTTGGACTGAAGCTTTCTTT.

The chain joins TRBV29-1 to TRBJ2-1, with D perhaps TRBD2 (5 bases). The CDR3 is made up of 13 amino acids. The V gene lost 5 bases and the J gene lost 4 bases, with 12 bases spanning the gap. From germline, CDR1 is SQVTM and CDR2 ANQGSEA. In nucleotides, the CDR3 is TGCAGCGTTTTTCAACCGGGATACAATGAGCAGTTCTTC. This codes for CSVFQPGYNEQFF.